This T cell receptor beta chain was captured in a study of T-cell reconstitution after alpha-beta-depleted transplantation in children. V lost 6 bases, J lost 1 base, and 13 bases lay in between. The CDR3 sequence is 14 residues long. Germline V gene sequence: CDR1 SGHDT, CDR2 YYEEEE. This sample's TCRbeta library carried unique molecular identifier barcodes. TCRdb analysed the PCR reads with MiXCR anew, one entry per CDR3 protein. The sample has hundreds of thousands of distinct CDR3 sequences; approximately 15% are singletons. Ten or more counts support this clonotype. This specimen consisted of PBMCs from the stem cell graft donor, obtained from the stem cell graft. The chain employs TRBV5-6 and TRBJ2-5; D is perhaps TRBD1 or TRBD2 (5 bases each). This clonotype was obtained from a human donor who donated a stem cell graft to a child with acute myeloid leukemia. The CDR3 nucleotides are TGTGCCAGCACCACAGGTGGAGGCCAAGAGACCCAGTACTTC. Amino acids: CASTTGGGQETQYF.